This TCR beta chain comes out of a study of blood T cell repertoires in COVID-19. On the study more broadly: The United States, Italy and Spain provided the acute and convalescent COVID-19 samples.

Participants were aged roughly 18 to 100 years from around 24 US areas. Self-reported history from a screening survey and questionnaire set each donor's cohort. In the study's own analysis: Amplification from reference gene primers served as the basis for estimated nucleated cell counts. Method: immunoSEQ multiplex PCR; TCRdb's copy keeps in-frame clones and lacks some. V and J calls plus clone size are reproduced from that table; the DNA served to infer D and trimming. Here the sample spans some 230,000 clones, roughly 80% being singletons. The CDR3 spans 15 residues. CDR1 is LGHDT, CDR2 YNNKEL, per germline (reference sequence). V lost 1 base, J lost 4 bases, and 10 bases lay in between.

This sequence was found in a middle-aged woman with acute COVID-19. The sample was PBMCs or T cells enriched from blood (not recorded which). The chain employs TRBV3-1 (or the pseudogene TRBV3-2) and TRBJ2-2; no firm D call. The chain's CDR3 is CASSQGLPSTGELFF. CDR3 in DNA: TGTGCCAGCAGCCAAGGGCTACCTAGCACCGGGGAGCTGTTTTTT.